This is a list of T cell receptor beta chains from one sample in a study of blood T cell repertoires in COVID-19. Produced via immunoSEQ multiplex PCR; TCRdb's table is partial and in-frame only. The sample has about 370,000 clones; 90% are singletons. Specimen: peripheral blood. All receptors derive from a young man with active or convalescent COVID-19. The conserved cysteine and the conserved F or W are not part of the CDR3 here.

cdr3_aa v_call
ASSLIRGATGELF TRBV11-2
ASSFGGLKETQY TRBV5-1
ASNPWQGGVNGYT TRBV5-1
ASTKIGQVNDYRYSNQPQH TRBV19
ATQGRGPQDEKLF TRBV24-1
ASAQGARDWGYT TRBV28
ASSLLGRGSTEAF TRBV6-5
ASSLGQGSNYGYT TRBV7-9
ASSLNPGDRVRYEQY TRBV28
ASSYRLAVSNTGELF TRBV5-1
ASSSLRRRAIDEQF TRBV27
ASSRGALAGLQETQY TRBV28
ASSILAHTGEKLF TRBV19
ASSLGDRVAGELF TRBV7-9
ASSELPGFHNSPLH TRBV10-1
ASFRALSGNTIY TRBV28
ASSGLREGDEQF TRBV28
ASTSQSNQPQH TRBV6-5
ASSPHRPPGNEKLF TRBV28
AISVTGGNQPQH TRBV10-3